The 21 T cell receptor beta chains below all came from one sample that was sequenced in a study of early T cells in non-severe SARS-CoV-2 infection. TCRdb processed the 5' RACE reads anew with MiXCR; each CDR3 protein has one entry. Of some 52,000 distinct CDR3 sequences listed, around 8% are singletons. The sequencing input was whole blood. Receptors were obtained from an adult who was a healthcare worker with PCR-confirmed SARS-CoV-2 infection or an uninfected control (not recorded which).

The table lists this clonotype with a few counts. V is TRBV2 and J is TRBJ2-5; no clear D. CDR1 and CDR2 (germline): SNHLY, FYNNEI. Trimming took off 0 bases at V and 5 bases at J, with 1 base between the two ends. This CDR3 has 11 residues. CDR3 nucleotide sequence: TGTGCCAGCAGTGAAGCGGAGACCCAGTACTTC. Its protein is CASSEAETQYF.

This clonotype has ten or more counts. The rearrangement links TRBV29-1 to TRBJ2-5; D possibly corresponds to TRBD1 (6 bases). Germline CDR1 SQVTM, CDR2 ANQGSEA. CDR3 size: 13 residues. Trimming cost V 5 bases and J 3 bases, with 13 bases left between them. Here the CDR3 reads CSVQPGQKETQYF. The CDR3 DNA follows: TGCAGCGTTCAACCCGGACAGAAAGAGACCCAGTACTTC.

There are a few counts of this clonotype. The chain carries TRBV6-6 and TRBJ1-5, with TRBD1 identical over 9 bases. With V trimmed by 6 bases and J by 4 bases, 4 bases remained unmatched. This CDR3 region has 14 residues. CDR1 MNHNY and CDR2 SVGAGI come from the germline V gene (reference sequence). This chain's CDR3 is CASSYGQGNQPQHF. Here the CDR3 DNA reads TGTGCCAGCAGCTACGGACAGGGGAATCAGCCCCAGCATTTT.

For the CDR3, the DNA is TGTGCCAGCAGCCGGGACAGGGCCAAAAACATTCAGTACTTC. Translated, it gives CASSRDRAKNIQYF. The chain employs TRBV9 and TRBJ2-4; the match to TRBD1 covers 8 bases. Trimming took 4 bases from V and 1 from J; bases not matched to a gene: 1. Germline CDR1 reads SGDLS; CDR2 reads YYNGEE. This CDR3 comprises 14 residues.

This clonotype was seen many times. The CDR3 spells CAISDGPGSSRSTF. DNA for the CDR3: TGTGCCATCAGCGACGGACCCGGGTCTTCTCGCTCCACCTTC. The chain recombines TRBV10-3 with TRBJ1-2; D gene ambiguous. CDR1 and CDR2 (germline): ENHRY, SYGVKD. The ends were cut back, 6 bases at V and 13 bases at J, with 24 bases in the middle. The CDR3 has 14 amino acids.

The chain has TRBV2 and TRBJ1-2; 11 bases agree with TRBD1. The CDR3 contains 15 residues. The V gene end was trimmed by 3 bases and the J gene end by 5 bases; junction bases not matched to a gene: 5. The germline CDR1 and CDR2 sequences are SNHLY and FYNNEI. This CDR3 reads CASSEGQGEEYGYTF. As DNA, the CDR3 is TGTGCCAGCAGTGAGGGACAGGGGGAAGAGTATGGCTACACCTTC.

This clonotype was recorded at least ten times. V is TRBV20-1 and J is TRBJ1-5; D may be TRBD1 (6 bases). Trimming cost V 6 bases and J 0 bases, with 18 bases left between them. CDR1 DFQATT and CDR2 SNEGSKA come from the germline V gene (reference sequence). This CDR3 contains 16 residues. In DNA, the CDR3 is TGCAGTGCCCTCCGGACAGATTTTTATAGCAATCAGCCCCAGCATTTT. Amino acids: CSALRTDFYSNQPQHF.

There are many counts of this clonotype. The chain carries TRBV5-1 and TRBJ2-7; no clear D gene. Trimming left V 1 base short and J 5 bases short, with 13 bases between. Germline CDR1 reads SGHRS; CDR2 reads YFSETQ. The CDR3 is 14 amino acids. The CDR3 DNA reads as TGCGCCAGCAGCTTGTCCCAAGGGAACCACGAGCAGTACTTC. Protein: CASSLSQGNHEQYF. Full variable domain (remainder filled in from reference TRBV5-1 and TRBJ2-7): KAGVTQTPRYLIKTRGQQVTLSCSPISGHRSVSWYQQTPGQGLQFLFEYFSETQRNKGNFPGRFSGRQFSNSRSEMNVSTLELGDSALYLCASSLSQGNHEQYFGPGTRLTVT.

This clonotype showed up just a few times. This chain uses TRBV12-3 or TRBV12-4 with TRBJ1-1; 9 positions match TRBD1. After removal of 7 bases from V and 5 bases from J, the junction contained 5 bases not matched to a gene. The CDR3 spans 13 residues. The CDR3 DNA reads TGTGCCAGCATACAGGGGGCTCGAACTGAAGCTTTCTTT. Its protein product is CASIQGARTEAFF.

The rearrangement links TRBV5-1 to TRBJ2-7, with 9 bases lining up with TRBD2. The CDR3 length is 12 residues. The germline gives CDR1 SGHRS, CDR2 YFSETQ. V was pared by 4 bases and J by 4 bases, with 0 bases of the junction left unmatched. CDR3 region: CASSGLAYEQYF. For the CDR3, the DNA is TGCGCCAGCAGCGGACTAGCGTACGAGCAGTACTTC.

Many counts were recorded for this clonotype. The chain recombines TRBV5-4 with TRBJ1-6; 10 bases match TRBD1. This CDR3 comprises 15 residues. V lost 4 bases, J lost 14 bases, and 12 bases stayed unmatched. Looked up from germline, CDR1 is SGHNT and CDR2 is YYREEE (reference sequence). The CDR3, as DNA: TGTGCCAGCAGCCCCGGGACAGGGGATTGGGAGACCCTCCACTTT. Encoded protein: CASSPGTGDWETLHF.

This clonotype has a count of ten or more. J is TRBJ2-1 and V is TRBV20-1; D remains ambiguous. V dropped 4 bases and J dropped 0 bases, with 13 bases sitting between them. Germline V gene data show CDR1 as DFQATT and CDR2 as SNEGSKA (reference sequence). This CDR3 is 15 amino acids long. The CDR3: CSANSGRFSYNEQFF. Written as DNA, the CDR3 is TGCAGTGCTAATTCCGGGCGGTTCTCCTACAATGAGCAGTTCTTC.

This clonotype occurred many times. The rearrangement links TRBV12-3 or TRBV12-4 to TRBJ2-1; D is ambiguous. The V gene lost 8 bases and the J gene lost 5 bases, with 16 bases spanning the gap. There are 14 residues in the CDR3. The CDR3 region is CASPSGARDNEQFF. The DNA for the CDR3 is TGTGCCAGCCCGTCGGGCGCCCGCGACAATGAGCAGTTCTTC.

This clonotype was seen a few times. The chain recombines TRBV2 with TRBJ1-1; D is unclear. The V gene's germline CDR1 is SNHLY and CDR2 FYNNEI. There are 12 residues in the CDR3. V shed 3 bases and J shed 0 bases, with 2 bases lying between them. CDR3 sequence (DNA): TGTGCCAGCAGTGAGATGAACACTGAAGCTTTCTTT. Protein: CASSEMNTEAFF.

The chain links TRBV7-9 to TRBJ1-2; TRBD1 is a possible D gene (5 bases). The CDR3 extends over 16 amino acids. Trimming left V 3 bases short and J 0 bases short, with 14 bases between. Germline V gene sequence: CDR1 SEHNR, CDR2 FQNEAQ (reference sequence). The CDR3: CASSLLRQGPNYGYTF. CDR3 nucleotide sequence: TGTGCCAGCAGCTTGTTGAGGCAGGGTCCTAACTATGGCTACACCTTC.

The CDR3 loop is CASSQVSDSLSEQFF. The CDR3 nucleotides read TGTGCCAGCAGCCAAGTATCCGACAGCCTATCTGAGCAGTTCTTC. The chain carries TRBV3-1 and TRBJ2-1, with D perhaps matching TRBD1 (5 bases). Trimming removed 1 base from V and 9 bases from J, with 16 bases in between. This CDR3 has 15 residues. Germline V CDR1 and CDR2: LGHDT, YNNKEL (reference sequence).

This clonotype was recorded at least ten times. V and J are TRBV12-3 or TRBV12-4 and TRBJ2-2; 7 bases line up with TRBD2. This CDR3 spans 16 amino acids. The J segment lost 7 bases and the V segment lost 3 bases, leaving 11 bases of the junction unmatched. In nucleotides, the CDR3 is TGTGCCAGCAGTTTCGGGCGGGAGTATCGGTTCGGGGAGCTGTTTTTT. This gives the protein CASSFGREYRFGELFF.

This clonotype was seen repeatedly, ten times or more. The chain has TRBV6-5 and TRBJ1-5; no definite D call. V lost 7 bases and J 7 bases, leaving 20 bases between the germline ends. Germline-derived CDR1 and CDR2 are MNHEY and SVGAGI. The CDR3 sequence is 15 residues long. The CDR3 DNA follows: TGTGCCAGCATTAGGGAGAGGCAGCTCCGACAGCCCCAGCATTTT. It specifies CASIRERQLRQPQHF.

Written as DNA, the CDR3 is TGTGCCAGCAGCTGGGCCAGCGGGGGATACGAGCAGTACTTC. Residues: CASSWASGGYEQYF. The rearrangement links TRBV7-2 to TRBJ2-7, with TRBD2 matching 8 bases. The V gene's germline CDR1 is SGHTA and CDR2 FQGNSA. The trim removed 4 bases at V and 4 bases at J, leaving 6 bases unmatched. The CDR3 runs 14 residues.

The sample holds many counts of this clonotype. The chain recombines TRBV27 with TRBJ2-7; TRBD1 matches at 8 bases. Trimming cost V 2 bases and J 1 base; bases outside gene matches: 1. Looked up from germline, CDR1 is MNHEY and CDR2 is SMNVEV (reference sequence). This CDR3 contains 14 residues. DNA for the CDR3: TGTGCCAGCAGTTTAACAGGGGGTTCCTACGAGCAGTACTTC. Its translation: CASSLTGGSYEQYF.

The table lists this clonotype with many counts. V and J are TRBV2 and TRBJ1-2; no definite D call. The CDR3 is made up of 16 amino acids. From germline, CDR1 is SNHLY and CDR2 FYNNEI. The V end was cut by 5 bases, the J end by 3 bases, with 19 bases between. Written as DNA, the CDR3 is TGTGCCAGCAGTAACATGGGATTAGCCAGTGACTATGGCTACACCTTC. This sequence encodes CASSNMGLASDYGYTF.